Listed below are T cell receptor beta chains from one sample, sequenced in a study of Tregs in tolerant kidney transplant recipients. Assay used: immunoSEQ multiplex PCR; TCRdb lists only in-frame clones, some missing. Altogether approximately 60,000 clones are present, around 87% being singletons, with the ten largest covering roughly 4%. This specimen was CD4+ T cells from blood (PBMCs), taken 6 months after the transplant. These receptors all stem from a human patient who received a combined kidney and bone marrow transplant. Some of the T cells might come from the graft donor. CDR3s include the opening cysteine and the closing phenylalanine or tryptophan. The order of the fields is J gene, V gene, clone size, D gene, CDR3 DNA, CDR3 protein. D genes are given only for firm matches. Clone size, where shown, is once, few, many, or a class for clones that have expanded.

TRBJ1-2 TRBV30 - - TGTGCCTGGAGTCGGGAGAACCCCTATGGCTACACCTTC CAWSRENPYGYTF
TRBJ2-5 TRBV9 - - TGTGCCAGCAGCGTGAGACAGGAAGAGACCCAGTACTTC CASSVRQEETQYF
TRBJ2-7 TRBV30 - - TGTGCCTGGAGTGATGATATCCCAGTTTACGAGCAGTACTTC CAWSDDIPVYEQYF
TRBJ2-3 TRBV5-1 - TRBD2 TGCGCCAGCAGCACCTTCCTAGCGGGAGTGGGAGATACGCAGTATTTT CASSTFLAGVGDTQYF
TRBJ2-4 TRBV7-8 - - TGTGCCAGCAGCTTCACAGGGATGGGCCGAGCCAAAAACATTCAGTACTTC CASSFTGMGRAKNIQYF
TRBJ2-7 TRBV6-5 - - TGTGCCAGCAGTTACCTCGGGGAGCAGTACTTC CASSYLGEQYF
TRBJ1-6 TRBV30 - - TGTGCCTGGGAGGACAGAAATTCACCCCTCCACTTT CAWEDRNSPLHF
TRBJ2-6 TRBV5-4 once - TGTGCCAGCATATTTAGGGAGCCCTCTGGGGCCAACGTCCTGACTTTC CASIFREPSGANVLTF
TRBJ2-3 TRBV10-3 - TRBD2 TGTGCCACCTCGACTAGCGCATCTAATCCAGATACGCAGTATTTT CATSTSASNPDTQYF
TRBJ1-4 TRBV5-1 - TRBD1 TGCGCCAGCAGCCACCGACAGGGGGGATTCGGTGCCCATGAAAAACTGTTTTTT CASSHRQGGFGAHEKLFF
TRBJ2-3 TRBV6-6 - - TGTGCCAGCAGTTACTCTGGAGGGAATACGCAGTATTTT CASSYSGGNTQYF
TRBJ2-3 TRBV13 - TRBD2 TGTGCCAGCAGCTTAAGAGCGGGGGGAAGCACAGATACGCAGTATTTT CASSLRAGGSTDTQYF
TRBJ1-1 TRBV6-5 - - TGTGCCAGCATTCCGTCGGGAGACACTGAAGCTTTCTTT CASIPSGDTEAFF
TRBJ1-5 TRBV18 - - TGTGCCAGCTCACCTCAGGGGATGAATCAGCCCCAGCATTTT CASSPQGMNQPQHF
TRBJ1-6 TRBV4-3 - TRBD1 TGCGCCAGCAGCCAAGTTTTTGGGACAGTACCCTCACCCCTCCACTTT CASSQVFGTVPSPLHF
TRBJ1-1 TRBV7-2 - - TGTGCCAGCAGCTTAGCAACGGGGGTGGTCACTGAAGCTTTCTTT CASSLATGVVTEAFF
TRBJ1-6 TRBV28 - TRBD1 TGTGCCAGCAGTTTTCTGGGAAGGGGACAGGGTAATTCACCCCTCCACTTT CASSFLGRGQGNSPLHF
TRBJ2-5 TRBV5-5 - TRBD1 TGTGCCAGCAGCCAGGACAGGGGGCGAGAGACCCAGTACTTC CASSQDRGRETQYF
TRBJ1-6 TRBV27 - TRBD1 TGTGCCAGCAGTCAACGACAGGGTAATTCACCCCTCCACTTT CASSQRQGNSPLHF
TRBJ2-3 TRBV4-1 - TRBD2 TGCGCCAGCAGCCAATCACTAGCGGGGGACACAGATACGCAGTATTTT CASSQSLAGDTDTQYF
TRBJ1-1 TRBV29-1 few - TGCAGCGTTGCCTCGAACACTGAAGCTTTCTTT CSVASNTEAFF
TRBJ1-6 TRBV19 once - TGTGCCAGCACGATTCAGGGTGCGAGTTCACCCCTCCACTTT CASTIQGASSPLHF
TRBJ2-7 TRBV7-2 - TRBD2 TGTGCCAGCAGCTTAGGACTAGCGGGGAACTCCTACGAGCAGTACTTC CASSLGLAGNSYEQYF
TRBJ1-1 TRBV5-1 - TRBD1 TGCGCCAGCAGCATGACAGGGGGCACTGAAGCTTTCTTT CASSMTGGTEAFF
TRBJ2-2 TRBV10-3 - - TGTGCCATCAGTGAAGGGGTAGACACCGGGGAGCTGTTTTTT CAISEGVDTGELFF
TRBJ1-2 TRBV6-1 - TRBD1 TGTGCCAGCAGTGAAAGGTGGGACAGCTATGGCTACACCTTC CASSERWDSYGYTF
TRBJ2-2 TRBV11-3 - - TGTGCCAGCAGCTCTTTTTCGGGCGGGGAGCTGTTTTTT CASSSFSGGELFF
TRBJ2-2 TRBV18 - - TGTGCCAGCTCACCACAGGGGTCCACCGGGGAGCTGTTTTTT CASSPQGSTGELFF
TRBJ2-3 TRBV19 - TRBD1 TGTGCCAGTAGTGGCCCGGGACAGGGGGCAGATACGCAGTATTTT CASSGPGQGADTQYF
TRBJ1-5 TRBV7-2 - - TGTGCCAGCAGCTTAAACGAGGGCGATCAGCCCCAGCATTTT CASSLNEGDQPQHF
TRBJ2-1 TRBV5-1 once - TGCGCCAGCAGCCACCTAGGCCGCAGACCCAATGAGCAGTTCTTC CASSHLGRRPNEQFF
TRBJ2-5 TRBV4-1 once TRBD2 TGCGCCAGCAGCCCACGGGAGGGGGAGACCCAGTACTTC CASSPREGETQYF
TRBJ2-3 TRBV29-1 - - TGCAGCATCCGGACTAGGGGGTGGTCGGGCACAGATACGCAGTATTTT CSIRTRGWSGTDTQYF
TRBJ2-3 TRBV10-3 - - TGTGCCATCAGTGAGTCTGCGGGGACCGCAGATACGCAGTATTTT CAISESAGTADTQYF
TRBJ1-6 TRBV28 once - TGTGCCAGCGCTAGTAATTCACCCCTCCACTTT CASASNSPLHF
TRBJ1-1 TRBV18 - - TGTGCCAGCTCACCGTTGGAGAAGAACACTGAAGCTTTCTTT CASSPLEKNTEAFF
TRBJ2-7 TRBV27 - - TGTGCCAGCAGTTTGCAGGGTCCTAGCTACGAGCAGTACTTC CASSLQGPSYEQYF
TRBJ1-6 TRBV5-1 - TRBD1 TGCGCCAGCAGCACCGAAACAGGGGCAACCCTCCACTTT CASSTETGATLHF
TRBJ2-3 TRBV29-1 - TRBD1 TGCAGCGTCCGGACAGGAAACCTAGATACGCAGTATTTT CSVRTGNLDTQYF
TRBJ2-5 TRBV7-6 - - TGTGCCAGCAGGTTCACCCCAGGGTACCAAGAGACCCAGTACTTC CASRFTPGYQETQYF
TRBJ1-6 TRBV5-1 - - TGCGCCAGCAGCGTGCAGGGGTGGTCACCCCTCCACTTT CASSVQGWSPLHF
TRBJ1-1 TRBV11-3 - TRBD1 TGTGCCAGCAGCTTCGCTCGGACAGGGACCGATAGCACTGAAGCTTTCTTT CASSFARTGTDSTEAFF
TRBJ2-3 TRBV18 few TRBD2 TGTGCCAGCTCACCACCTAGCGGGAGAGGGGATACGCAGTATTTT CASSPPSGRGDTQYF
TRBJ1-3 TRBV6-6 - - TGTGCCAGCCGCTCTGGAAACACCATATATTTT CASRSGNTIYF
TRBJ2-3 TRBV9 - - TGTGCCAGCAGCGCCCAAGCGGAAGGGGGAGATACGCAGTATTTT CASSAQAEGGDTQYF
TRBJ1-6 TRBV2 - - TGTGCCAGCAGCGAGGGGAGGCCCCTCCACTTT CASSEGRPLHF
TRBJ1-1 TRBV20-1 - - TGCAGTGCTGGGAGGAGGGCTTTCTTT CSAGRRAFF
TRBJ1-2 TRBV30 - TRBD1 TGTGCCTGGAGTGCCCCGGGACAGTTTCCATGCCACACCTTC CAWSAPGQFPCHTF
TRBJ1-1 TRBV10-2 - TRBD1 TGCGCCAGCAGCGACAGGGGGCTCCTCACTGAAGCTTTCTTT CASSDRGLLTEAFF
TRBJ1-4 TRBV29-1 - TRBD1 TGCAGCGCCATGACAGGGGGCAATGAAAAACTGTTTTTT CSAMTGGNEKLFF
TRBJ1-2 TRBV29-1 once - TGCAGCGTTGCGGAGGGACTAGATGGCTACACCTTC CSVAEGLDGYTF
TRBJ2-1 TRBV19 - TRBD1 TGTGCCAGTAGTATCGACAGGGGGAATTACAATGAGCAGTTCTTC CASSIDRGNYNEQFF
TRBJ1-3 TRBV28 - - TGTGCCAGCAGTTTGGCAAGCTCTGGAAACACCATATATTTT CASSLASSGNTIYF
TRBJ2-1 TRBV10-3 - - TGTGCCATAAAGGAGTACAATGAGCAGTTCTTC CAIKEYNEQFF
TRBJ1-2 TRBV30 - - TGTGCCTGGAACTCAGGATTCTATGGCTACACCTTC CAWNSGFYGYTF